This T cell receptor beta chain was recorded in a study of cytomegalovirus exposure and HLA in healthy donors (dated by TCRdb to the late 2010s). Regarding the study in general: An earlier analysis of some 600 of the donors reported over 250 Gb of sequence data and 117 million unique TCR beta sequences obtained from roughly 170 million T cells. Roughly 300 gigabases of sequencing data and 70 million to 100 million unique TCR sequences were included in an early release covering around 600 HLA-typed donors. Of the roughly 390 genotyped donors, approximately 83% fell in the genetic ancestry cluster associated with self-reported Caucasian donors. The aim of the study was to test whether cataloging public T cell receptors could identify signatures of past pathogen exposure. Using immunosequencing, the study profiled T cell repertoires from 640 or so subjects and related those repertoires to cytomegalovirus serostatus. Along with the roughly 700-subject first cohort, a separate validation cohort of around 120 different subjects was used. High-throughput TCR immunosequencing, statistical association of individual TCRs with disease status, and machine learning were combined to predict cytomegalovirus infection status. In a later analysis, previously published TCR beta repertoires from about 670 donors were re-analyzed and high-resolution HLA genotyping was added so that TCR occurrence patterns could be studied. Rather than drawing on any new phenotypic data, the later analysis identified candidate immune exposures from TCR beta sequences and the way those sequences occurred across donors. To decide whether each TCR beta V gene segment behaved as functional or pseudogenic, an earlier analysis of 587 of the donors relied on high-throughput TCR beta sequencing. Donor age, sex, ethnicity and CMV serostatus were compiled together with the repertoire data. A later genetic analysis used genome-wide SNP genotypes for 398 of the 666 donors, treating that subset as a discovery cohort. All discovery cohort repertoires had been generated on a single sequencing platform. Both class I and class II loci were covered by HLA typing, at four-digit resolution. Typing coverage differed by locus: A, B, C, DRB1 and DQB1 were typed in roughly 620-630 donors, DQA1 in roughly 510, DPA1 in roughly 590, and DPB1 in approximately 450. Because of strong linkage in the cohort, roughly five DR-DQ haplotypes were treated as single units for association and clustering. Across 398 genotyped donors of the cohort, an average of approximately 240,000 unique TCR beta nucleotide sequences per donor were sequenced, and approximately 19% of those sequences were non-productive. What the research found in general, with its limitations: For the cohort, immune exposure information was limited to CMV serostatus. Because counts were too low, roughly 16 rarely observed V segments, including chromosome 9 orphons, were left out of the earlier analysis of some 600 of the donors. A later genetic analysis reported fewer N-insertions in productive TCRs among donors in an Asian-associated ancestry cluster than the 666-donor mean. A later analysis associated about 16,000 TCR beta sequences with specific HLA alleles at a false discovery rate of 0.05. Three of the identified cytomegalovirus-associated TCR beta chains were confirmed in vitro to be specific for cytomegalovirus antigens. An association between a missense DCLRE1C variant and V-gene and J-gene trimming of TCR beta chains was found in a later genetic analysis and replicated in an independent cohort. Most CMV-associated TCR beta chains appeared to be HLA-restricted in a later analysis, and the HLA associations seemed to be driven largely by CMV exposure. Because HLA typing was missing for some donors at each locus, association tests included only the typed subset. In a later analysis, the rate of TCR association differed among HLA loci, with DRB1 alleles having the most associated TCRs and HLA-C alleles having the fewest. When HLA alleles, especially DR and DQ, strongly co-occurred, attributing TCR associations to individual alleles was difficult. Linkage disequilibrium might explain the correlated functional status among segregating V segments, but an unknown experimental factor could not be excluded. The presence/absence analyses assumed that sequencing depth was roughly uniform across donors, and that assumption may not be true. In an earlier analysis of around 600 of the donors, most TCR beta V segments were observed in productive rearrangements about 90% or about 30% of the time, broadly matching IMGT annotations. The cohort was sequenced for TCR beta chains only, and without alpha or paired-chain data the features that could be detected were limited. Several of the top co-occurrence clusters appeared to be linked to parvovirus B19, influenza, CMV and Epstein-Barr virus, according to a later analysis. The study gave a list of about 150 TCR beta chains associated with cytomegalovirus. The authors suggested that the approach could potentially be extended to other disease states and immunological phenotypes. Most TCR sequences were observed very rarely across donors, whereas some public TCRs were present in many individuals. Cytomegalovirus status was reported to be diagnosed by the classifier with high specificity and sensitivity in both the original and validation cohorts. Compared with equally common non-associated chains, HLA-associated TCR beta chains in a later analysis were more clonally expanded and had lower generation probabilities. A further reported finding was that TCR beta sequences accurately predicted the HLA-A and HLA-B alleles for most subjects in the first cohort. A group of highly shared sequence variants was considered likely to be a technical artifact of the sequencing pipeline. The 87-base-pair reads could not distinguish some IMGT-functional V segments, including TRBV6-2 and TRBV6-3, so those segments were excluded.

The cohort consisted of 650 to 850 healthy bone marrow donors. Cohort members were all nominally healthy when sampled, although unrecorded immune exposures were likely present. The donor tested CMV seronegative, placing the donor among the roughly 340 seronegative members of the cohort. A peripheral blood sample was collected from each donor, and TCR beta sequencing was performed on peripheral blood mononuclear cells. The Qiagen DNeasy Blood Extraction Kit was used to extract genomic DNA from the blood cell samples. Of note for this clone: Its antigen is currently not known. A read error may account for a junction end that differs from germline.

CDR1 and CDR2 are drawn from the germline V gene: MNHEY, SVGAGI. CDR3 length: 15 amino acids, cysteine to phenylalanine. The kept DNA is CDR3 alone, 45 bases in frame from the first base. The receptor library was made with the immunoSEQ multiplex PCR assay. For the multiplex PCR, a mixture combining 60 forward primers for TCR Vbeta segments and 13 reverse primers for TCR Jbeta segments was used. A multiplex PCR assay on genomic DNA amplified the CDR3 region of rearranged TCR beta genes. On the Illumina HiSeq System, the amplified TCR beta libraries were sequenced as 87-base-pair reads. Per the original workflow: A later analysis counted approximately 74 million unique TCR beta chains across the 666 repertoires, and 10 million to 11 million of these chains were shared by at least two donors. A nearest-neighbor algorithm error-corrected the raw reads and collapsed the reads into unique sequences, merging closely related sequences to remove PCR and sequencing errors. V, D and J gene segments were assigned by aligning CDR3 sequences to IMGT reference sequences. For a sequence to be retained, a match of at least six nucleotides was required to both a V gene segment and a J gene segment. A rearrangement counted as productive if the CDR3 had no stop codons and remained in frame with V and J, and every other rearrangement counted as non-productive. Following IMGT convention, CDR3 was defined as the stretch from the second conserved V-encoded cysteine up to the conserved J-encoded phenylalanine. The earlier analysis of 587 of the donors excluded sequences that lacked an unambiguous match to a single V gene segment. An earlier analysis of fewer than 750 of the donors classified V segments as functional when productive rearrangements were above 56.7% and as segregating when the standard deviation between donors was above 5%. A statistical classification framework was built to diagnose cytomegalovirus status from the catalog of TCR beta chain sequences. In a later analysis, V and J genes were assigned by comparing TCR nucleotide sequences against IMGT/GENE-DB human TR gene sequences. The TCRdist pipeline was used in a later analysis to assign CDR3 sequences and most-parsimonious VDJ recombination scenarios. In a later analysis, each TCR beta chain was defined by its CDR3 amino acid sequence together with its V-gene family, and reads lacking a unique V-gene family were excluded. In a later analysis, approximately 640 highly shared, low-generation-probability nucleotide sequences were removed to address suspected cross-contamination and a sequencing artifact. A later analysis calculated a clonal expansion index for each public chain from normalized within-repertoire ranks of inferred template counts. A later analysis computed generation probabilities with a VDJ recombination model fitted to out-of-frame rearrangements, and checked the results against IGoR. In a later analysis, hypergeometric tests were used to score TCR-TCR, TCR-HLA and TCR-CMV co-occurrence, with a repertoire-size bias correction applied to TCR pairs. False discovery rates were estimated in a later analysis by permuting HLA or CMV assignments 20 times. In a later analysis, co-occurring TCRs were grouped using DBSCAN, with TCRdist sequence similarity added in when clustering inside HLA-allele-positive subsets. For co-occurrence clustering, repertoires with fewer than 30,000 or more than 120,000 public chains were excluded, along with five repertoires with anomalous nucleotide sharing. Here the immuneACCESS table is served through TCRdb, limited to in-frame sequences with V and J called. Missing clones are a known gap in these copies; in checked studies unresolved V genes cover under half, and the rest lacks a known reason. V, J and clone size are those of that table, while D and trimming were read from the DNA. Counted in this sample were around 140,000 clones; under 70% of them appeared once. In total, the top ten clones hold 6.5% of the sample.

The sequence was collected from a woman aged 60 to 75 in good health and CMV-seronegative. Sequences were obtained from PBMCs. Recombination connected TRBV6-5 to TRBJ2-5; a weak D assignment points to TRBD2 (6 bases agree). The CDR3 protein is CASALLAGRQETRYF. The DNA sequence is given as TGTGCCAGCGCACTTCTAGCAGGGAGGCAAGAGACCCGGTACTTC.